Below, one TCR beta chain is given with its context. The antigen remains unidentified. Trimming removed 2 bases from V and 3 bases from J; junction bases left unmatched: 4. Germline CDR1 and CDR2: MNHEY and SVGAGI. The CDR3 is 14 amino acids. This sample was included in a study of cytomegalovirus exposure and HLA in healthy donors. On the study more broadly: One earlier analysis, a look at some 180 million T cells, found some 110 million unique TCR beta sequences. Study-level results: At a 0.05 false discovery rate, a later analysis found around 17,000 TCR beta sequences to be associated with HLA alleles. A missense DCLRE1C variant was associated with V- and J-gene trimming of TCR beta chains in a later analysis, and an independent cohort replicated the association.

PCR employed 60 Vbeta and 13 Jbeta primers. Using immunoSEQ multiplex PCR, the repertoire was profiled, and TCRdb retains in-frame clones only, with some absent. The top ten hold about 1.3% of the sample, which has 150,000 to 200,000 clones, roughly 85% seen once. The chain is built from TRBV6-5 and TRBJ2-7; 7 bases align to TRBD2. The receptor was isolated from a man aged 30-40 years in good health and CMV-seronegative. Sequencing was done on a sample of PBMCs. The CDR3 reads CASSYKGGGYEQYF. The CDR3 DNA is TGTGCCAGCAGTTACAAGGGCGGGGGCTACGAGCAGTACTTC.